A single sample is the source of the 31 T cell receptor beta chains below, sequenced in a study of control samples from healthy donors and cancer patients. TCRdb keeps only in-frame clones here, not all; method: immunoSEQ multiplex PCR. Seen here are 150,000 or so clones, over 85% observed once, and the top ten hold roughly 5.7%. What was sequenced was blood. These receptors originate from a man younger than 35 in good health.

The chain employs TRBV19 and TRBJ2-1, with a weak D call TRBD2 (5 bases). Germline CDR1 is LNHDA and CDR2 is SQIVND (reference sequence). CDR3 size: 13 residues. V shed 3 bases and J shed 7 bases, with 10 bases lying between them. This CDR3 reads CASSIRPGNEQFF. CDR3 bases: TGTGCCAGTAGTATTAGGCCGGGGAATGAGCAGTTCTTC.

The chain links TRBV5-1 to TRBJ1-2, with D perhaps TRBD1 (6 bases). The V end was cut by 0 bases, the J end by 7 bases, with 16 bases between. CDR1 SGHRS and CDR2 YFSETQ come from the germline V gene. The CDR3 runs 15 residues. In DNA, the CDR3 is TGCGCCAGCAGCTTGGAGCCGAACACAGGGCTTGGCTACACCTTC. Its protein product is CASSLEPNTGLGYTF.

The rearrangement uses TRBV6-5 and TRBJ2-7; 7 bases agree with TRBD2. Germline loops: CDR1 MNHEY, CDR2 SVGAGI. The V gene end was trimmed by 5 bases and the J gene end by 5 bases; junction bases not matched to a gene: 9. The CDR3 has 14 amino acids. The CDR3 nucleotides read TGTGCCAGCAGTCTTTCGGGGGGTACCCACGAGCAGTACTTC. Its protein product is CASSLSGGTHEQYF.

This chain uses TRBV6-1 with TRBJ2-7; D assignment may be TRBD1 or TRBD2 (5 bases each). V shed 4 bases and J shed 4 bases, with 23 bases lying between them. The CDR3 is 17 residues long. Germline V gene data show CDR1 as MNHNS and CDR2 as SASEGT. The CDR3 spells CASSGWQAMGTAYEQYF. CDR3 nucleotide sequence: TGTGCCAGCAGTGGGTGGCAGGCGATGGGGACCGCGTACGAGCAGTACTTC.

This clone has a handful of counts. V and J are TRBV2 and TRBJ2-7, with TRBD1 matching over 7 bases. This CDR3 has 13 residues. Germline trimming cut 7 bases from V and 2 bases from J; bases unmatched to any gene: 5. CDR1 SNHLY and CDR2 FYNNEI come from the germline V gene. CDR3 in amino acids: CASTTGVTYEQYF. CDR3 bases: TGTGCCAGCACTACAGGGGTCACCTACGAGCAGTACTTC.

A single count supports this clone. The chain carries TRBV5-1 and TRBJ1-5; tentatively, D is TRBD1 (5 bases). The CDR3 totals 15 residues. CDR1 SGHRS and CDR2 YFSETQ come from the germline V gene. Trimming took off 3 bases at V and 4 bases at J, with 14 bases between the two ends. The CDR3: CASSSEGTENQPQHF. CDR3 DNA: TGCGCCAGCAGCTCAGAGGGGACGGAGAATCAGCCCCAGCATTTT.

The chain joins TRBV28 to TRBJ1-3; TRBD1 matches at 9 bases. Germline CDR1 and CDR2: MDHEN and SYDVKM. V was clipped by 5 bases and J by 2 bases; unmatched bases: 22. The CDR3 is 21 amino acids. Here the CDR3 reads CASSHPLTGGTYPIAGNTIYF. The DNA for the CDR3 is TGTGCCAGCAGTCACCCCTTGACAGGGGGTACGTACCCCATCGCTGGAAACACCATATATTTT.

The gene calls are TRBV5-1 and TRBJ2-1; D ambiguous. The CDR3 is 14 amino acids. The germline CDR1 and CDR2 sequences are SGHRS and YFSETQ. With 2 bases removed from V and 5 bases from J, the gap between germline ends came to 11 bases. The CDR3 spells CASSFTASNNEQFF. CDR3 bases: TGCGCCAGCAGCTTTACCGCCAGCAACAATGAGCAGTTCTTC. Full variable domain (remainder filled in from reference TRBV5-1 and TRBJ2-1): KAGVTQTPRYLIKTRGQQVTLSCSPISGHRSVSWYQQTPGQGLQFLFEYFSETQRNKGNFPGRFSGRQFSNSRSEMNVSTLELGDSALYLCASSFTASNNEQFFGPGTRLTVL.

The chain uses TRBV30 and TRBJ1-1; 7 nucleotides match TRBD1. V was pared by 0 bases and J by 0 bases, with 13 bases of the junction left unmatched. This CDR3 is 18 amino acids long. CDR1 is GTSNPN, CDR2 SVGIG, per germline (reference sequence). The CDR3 bases are TGTGCCTGGAGTGTCCTTGGCAGGGGGTCCCAGATGAACACTGAAGCTTTCTTT. Protein: CAWSVLGRGSQMNTEAFF.

As DNA, the CDR3 is TGTGCCAGCAGCTTAGGTCGACGGAGCTATAATTCACCCCTCCACTTT. It translates to CASSLGRRSYNSPLHF. This sequence joins TRBV7-2 and TRBJ1-6; D ambiguous. The CDR3 runs 16 residues. Germline lookup yields CDR1 SGHTA and CDR2 FQGNSA. Deletions cut 1 base from V and 3 bases from J, with 10 bases between.

J is TRBJ2-1 and V is TRBV28; TRBD2 is a possible D gene (6 bases). This CDR3 region has 17 residues. With 5 bases removed from V and 1 base from J, the gap between germline ends came to 18 bases. Germline assignment: CDR1 MDHEN and CDR2 SYDVKM. CDR3 protein: CASSPMVGGISYNEQFF. CDR3 coding DNA: TGTGCCAGCAGTCCTATGGTTGGGGGGATTTCCTACAATGAGCAGTTCTTC.

There are a few counts of this clone. V and J are TRBV27 and TRBJ1-2, with 9 bases identical to TRBD1. The CDR3 loop spans 14 amino acids. Germline V gives CDR1 MNHEY, CDR2 SMNVEV (reference sequence). Trimming removed 3 bases from V and 8 bases from J; junction bases left unmatched: 7. CDR3 DNA: TGTGCCAGCAGTTTGGGACAGGGTTCGTCGGGCTACACCTTC. This codes for CASSLGQGSSGYTF.

The rearrangement uses TRBV4-1 and TRBJ1-6; D unclear. CDR1 is MGHRA, CDR2 YSYEKL, per germline. Trimming cost V 0 bases and J 0 bases, with 9 bases left between them. CDR3 length equals 17 residues. The CDR3 loop is CASSQDVPDSYNSPLHF. CDR3 sequence (DNA): TGCGCCAGCAGCCAAGATGTCCCTGACTCCTATAATTCACCCCTCCACTTT.

The chain carries TRBV10-3 and TRBJ1-2; 10 bases fit TRBD1. CDR1 and CDR2 (germline): ENHRY, SYGVKD. This CDR3 has 16 amino acids. The V gene end was trimmed by 2 bases and the J gene end by 6 bases; junction bases not matched to a gene: 9. CDR3 region: CAISEAPGTGENGYTF. The CDR3 region has the DNA TGTGCCATCAGTGAGGCGCCCGGGACAGGGGAGAATGGCTACACCTTC.

The gene calls are TRBV7-9 and TRBJ2-1; 8 bases match TRBD2. The germline V gene encodes CDR1 SEHNR and CDR2 FQNEAQ (reference sequence). V shed 3 bases and J 6 bases; nucleotides not matched to a gene: 1. CDR3 length equals 13 residues. CDR3 in amino acids: CASSFAGGNEQFF. The CDR3 DNA reads as TGTGCCAGCAGCTTTGCGGGGGGCAATGAGCAGTTCTTC.

The rearrangement links TRBV10-3 to TRBJ2-7; a possible D gene is TRBD2 (5 bases). Germline V gene lookup returns CDR1 ENHRY and CDR2 SYGVKD. The CDR3 spans 12 residues. Trimming shortened V by 0 bases and J by 6 bases, and 6 bases separated the two germline ends. CDR3 coding DNA: TGTGCCATCAGTGAGTCAGGAGGCGAGCAGTACTTC. It specifies CAISESGGEQYF.

The rearrangement uses TRBV19 and TRBJ1-2, with D possibly matching TRBD1 (6 bases). Germline CDR1 is LNHDA and CDR2 is SQIVND (reference sequence). There are 13 residues in the CDR3. V lost 7 bases and J lost 6, with 15 bases in between. The CDR3 DNA follows: TGTGCCAGTACCCCCCGCAGGGGAAATGGCTACACCTTC. Its translation: CASTPRRGNGYTF.

This clone has more than one count but fewer than ten. The chain links TRBV6-1 to TRBJ1-6; 7 bases are shared with TRBD1. The CDR3 covers 16 residues. CDR1 and CDR2 from the germline V gene are MNHNS and SASEGT. With 4 bases clipped from V and 5 bases from J, the junction kept 8 bases outside the gene matches. The CDR3 protein is CASSVWTGTDNSPLHF. For the CDR3, the DNA is TGTGCCAGCAGTGTCTGGACCGGGACAGATAATTCACCCCTCCACTTT.

The chain uses TRBV6-1 and TRBJ2-1, with TRBD1 as a possible D gene (6 bases). The CDR3 runs to 19 residues. Germline values: CDR1 MNHNS, CDR2 SASEGT. Trimming removed 3 bases at V and 8 bases at J, with 29 bases between. The CDR3 coding sequence is TGTGCCAGCAGTGAGGGTAAGGCAGGGGCCTTTACGGGGAATCATGAGCAGTTCTTC. Amino acid sequence: CASSEGKAGAFTGNHEQFF.

This chain links TRBV21-1 with TRBJ1-6; TRBD1, as called in the table, went unchecked against the DNA. TRBV21-1 is flagged as a pseudogene. The CDR3 has 16 residues. The CDR3 DNA is TGTGCCAGCAGCAACCCCATACGGGACAAAGATTCACCCCTCCACTTT. This codes for CASSNPIRDKDSPLHF.

The chain carries TRBV5-4 and TRBJ1-4; D perhaps matches TRBD1 (6 bases). Germline V gene data show CDR1 as SGHNT and CDR2 as YYREEE (reference sequence). The ends were cut back, 3 bases at V and 6 bases at J, with 15 bases in the middle. The CDR3 is 15 amino acids. The CDR3 loop reads CASSSGWGADEKLFF. The CDR3 DNA reads TGTGCCAGCAGCTCCGGGTGGGGGGCCGATGAAAAACTGTTTTTT. Full variable domain (missing parts from reference TRBV5-4 and TRBJ1-4): ETGVTQSPTHLIKTRGQQVTLRCSSQSGHNTVSWYQQALGQGPQFIFQYYREEENGRGNFPPRFSGLQFPNYSSELNVNALELDDSALYLCASSSGWGADEKLFFGSGTQLSVL.

The chain combines TRBV5-4 with TRBJ2-2; D possibly corresponds to TRBD1 (6 bases). Between the trimmed V and J ends, which lost 4 bases and 3 bases, there was a span of 13 bases. The germline CDR1 and CDR2 sequences are SGHNT and YYREEE (reference sequence). The CDR3 length is 15 residues. CDR3 in amino acids: CASSQGRKHTGELFF. DNA for the CDR3: TGTGCCAGCAGCCAGGGGCGAAAACACACCGGGGAGCTGTTTTTT.

V and J are TRBV19 and TRBJ2-7; no firm D call. With 2 bases removed from V and 7 bases from J, the gap between germline ends came to 18 bases. Germline V gene lookup returns CDR1 LNHDA and CDR2 SQIVND (reference sequence). The CDR3 runs 15 residues. In DNA, the CDR3 is TGTGCCAGTAGTATATCAAGGACCCGCTTGGGGGAGCAGTACTTC. Translating gives CASSISRTRLGEQYF.

This chain links TRBV7-9 with TRBJ1-1, with 10 bases lining up with TRBD1. Germline loops: CDR1 SEHNR, CDR2 FQNEAQ (reference sequence). The CDR3 consists of 16 residues. After removal of 4 bases from V and 0 bases from J, the junction contained 5 bases not matched to a gene. The CDR3 sequence: CASSSPGQGLNTEAFF. In DNA, the CDR3 is TGTGCCAGCAGCTCGCCGGGACAGGGGCTGAACACTGAAGCTTTCTTT. The full variable domain, its missing parts supplied by reference TRBV7-9 and TRBJ1-1, is DTGVSQNPRHKITKRGQNVTFRCDPISEHNRLYWYRQTLGQGPEFLTYFQNEAQLEKSRLLSDRFSAERPKGSFSTLEIQRTEQGDSAMYLCASSSPGQGLNTEAFFGQGTRLTVV.

The rearrangement joins TRBV19 to TRBJ1-5; D gene uncertain. Germline CDR1 reads LNHDA; CDR2 reads SQIVND (reference sequence). V lost 3 bases and J 4 bases, leaving 16 bases between the germline ends. This CDR3 region has 16 residues. The CDR3 sequence: CASSIPSAFLNQPQHF. The CDR3 region has the DNA TGTGCCAGTAGTATTCCTAGCGCATTTCTGAATCAGCCCCAGCATTTT.

This rearrangement joins TRBV11-1 to TRBJ2-3, with 8 nucleotides matching TRBD1. Germline V gene sequence: CDR1 SGHAT, CDR2 FQDESV (reference sequence). The CDR3 runs to 16 residues. The V and J ends lost 4 bases and 2 bases, in that order; junction bases with no gene match: 8. This chain's CDR3 is CASSSDREHSTDTQYF. CDR3 DNA sequence: TGTGCCAGCAGCTCGGACAGGGAACACTCCACAGATACGCAGTATTTT. The whole variable domain, remainder taken from reference TRBV11-1 and TRBJ2-3, is EAEVAQSPRYKITEKSQAVAFWCDPISGHATLYWYRQILGQGPELLVQFQDESVVDDSQLPKDRFSAERLKGVDSTLKIQPAELGDSAMYLCASSSDREHSTDTQYFGPGTRLTVL.

Written as DNA, the CDR3 is TGTGCCAGCAGCCCCGGGACAGTTAGCCACGAGCAGTACTTC. Protein sequence: CASSPGTVSHEQYF. The J gene is TRBJ2-7, the V gene TRBV6-6; 7 bases fit TRBD1. CDR1 is MNHNY, CDR2 SVGAGI, per germline (reference sequence). This CDR3 contains 14 residues. With V trimmed by 6 bases and J by 5 bases, 10 bases remained unmatched.

The chain joins TRBV30 to TRBJ2-7, with a tentative D call TRBD1 (6 bases). Germline V gives CDR1 GTSNPN, CDR2 SVGIG (reference sequence). Trimming left V 5 bases short and J 3 bases short, with 17 bases between. CDR3 length equals 14 residues. In nucleotides, the CDR3 is TGTGCCTGGGATGGAACAGGGAGAGGCTACGAGCAGTACTTC. Protein: CAWDGTGRGYEQYF.

The rearrangement joins TRBV7-9 to TRBJ2-7, with 7 bases that match TRBD1. The CDR3 length is 16 residues. Per germline, CDR1 SEHNR and CDR2 FQNEAQ (reference sequence). The junction had 7 bases not matched to a gene; V was cut back by 1 base and J by 1 base. The CDR3 sequence is CASSLEKQGKSYEQYF. DNA of the CDR3: TGTGCCAGCAGCTTAGAGAAACAGGGGAAGTCCTACGAGCAGTACTTC.

The chain joins TRBV19 to TRBJ1-2; D ambiguous. CDR3 size: 16 residues. Germline values: CDR1 LNHDA, CDR2 SQIVND (reference sequence). V was trimmed by 0 bases and J by 4 bases, leaving 15 bases between them. The CDR3 nucleotides are TGTGCCAGTAGTATAGACCCACGGGGAGGCGCCTATGGCTACACCTTC. This sequence encodes CASSIDPRGGAYGYTF.

V and J are TRBV9 and TRBJ2-7; perhaps TRBD1 as D (7 bases). Germline CDR1 reads SGDLS; CDR2 reads YYNGEE. The CDR3 is made up of 13 amino acids. The V end lost 0 bases, the J end lost 6 bases, and 10 bases lay between the germline ends. The CDR3 loop reads CASSVAGGGEQYF. DNA for the CDR3: TGTGCCAGCAGCGTAGCAGGGGGAGGCGAGCAGTACTTC. Full variable domain (missing parts from reference TRBV9 and TRBJ2-7): DSGVTQTPKHLITATGQRVTLRCSPRSGDLSVYWYQQSLDQGLQFLIQYYNGEERAKGNILERFSAQQFPDLHSELNLSSLELGDSALYFCASSVAGGGEQYFGPGTRLTVT.